This T cell receptor beta chain comes out of a study of response to subunit inactivated influenza vaccine. In TCRdb, the RT-PCR reads were re-called with MiXCR into one record per CDR3 protein. The sample records approximately 170,000 distinct CDR3 sequences, 13% to 15% being singletons. CDR1 and CDR2 from the germline V gene are LGHNA and YSLEER. The CDR3 consists of 16 residues. V was shortened by 0 bases and J by 5 bases, with 13 bases between the two germline ends. This chain uses TRBV4-3 with TRBJ1-4; D unclear. The clonotype was recovered from a middle-aged man who received an inactivated influenza vaccine. The material sequenced was CD8+ T cells sorted from PBMCs, taken 5 to 6 days after vaccination. The CDR3 reads CASSQDWYSRNEKLFF. DNA for the CDR3: TGCGCCAGCAGCCAAGATTGGTATTCCAGGAATGAAAAACTGTTTTTT.